Below, 3 T cell receptor beta chains from the same sample are listed, as sequenced in a study of T cells in Graves' hyperthyroidism and ophthalmopathy. Researchers amplified the TCR beta CDR3 regions from RNA transcripts. The TCR CDR3 was amplified in a first-round RT-PCR using the HTBI primer set. A single record per CDR3 protein comes from TCRdb applying MiXCR to the multiplex PCR reads. Counted here are fewer than 600,000 distinct CDR3 sequences, approximately 14% occurring once; the ten biggest clones make up about a sixth. The material sequenced was blood. The receptors stem from a woman aged 18-29 years with Graves' hyperthyroidism.

The CDR3 sequence: CASSQSGGADYGYTF. In DNA form, the CDR3 reads TGTGCCAGCAGCCAAAGCGGCGGGGCGGACTATGGCTACACCTTC. V gene TRBV7-3 combines with J gene TRBJ1-2; TRBD1 might be the D (5 bases). The germline gives CDR1 SGHTA, CDR2 FQGTGA. The CDR3 spans 15 residues. V was clipped by 5 bases and J by 3 bases, with 16 bases between them.

This clonotype was detected many times. The chain joins TRBV27 to TRBJ1-5, with 7 bases matching TRBD1. Germline assignment: CDR1 MNHEY and CDR2 SMNVEV (reference sequence). CDR3 length: 15 residues. J gave up 3 bases and V 4 bases, and 6 bases lay outside the gene matches. CDR3: CASSYLGQPNQPQHF. In DNA, the CDR3 is TGTGCCAGCAGTTATTTGGGACAGCCCAATCAGCCCCAGCATTTT.

This clonotype was detected a few times. The gene calls are TRBV14 and TRBJ2-7; 12 positions agree with TRBD2. This CDR3 contains 16 residues. Trimming at V came to 3 bases and at J to 5 bases, leaving 8 bases not matched to a gene. Germline V gene lookup returns CDR1 SGHDN and CDR2 FVKESK. CDR3 residues: CASSQRLAGEGDEQYF. CDR3 nucleotides: TGTGCCAGCAGCCAGCGACTAGCGGGAGAGGGCGACGAGCAGTACTTC.